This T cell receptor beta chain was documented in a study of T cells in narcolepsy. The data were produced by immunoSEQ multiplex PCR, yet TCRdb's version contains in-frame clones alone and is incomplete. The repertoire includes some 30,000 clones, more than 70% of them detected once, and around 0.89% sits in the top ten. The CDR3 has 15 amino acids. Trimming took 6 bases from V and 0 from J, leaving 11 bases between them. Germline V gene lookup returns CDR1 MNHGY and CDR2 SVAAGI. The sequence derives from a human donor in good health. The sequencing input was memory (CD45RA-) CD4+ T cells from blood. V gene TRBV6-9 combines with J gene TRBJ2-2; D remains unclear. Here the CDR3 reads CASRLTASNTGELFF. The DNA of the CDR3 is TGTGCCAGCAGATTAACGGCGTCGAACACCGGGGAGCTGTTTTTT.